The present TCR beta chain was sequenced within a study of blood T cell repertoires in COVID-19. Original analysis: The authors estimated nucleated cell counts from reference gene primer amplification. Data came from immunoSEQ multiplex PCR; TCRdb stores just in-frame clones and leaves some out. V and J calls and clone size follow that table, whereas D and trimming were derived from the DNA. The sample carries roughly 500,000 clones, 88% recorded once. CDR1 is MNHEY and CDR2 is SVGAGI in the germline V gene. The CDR3 runs 14 residues. V lost 3 bases to trimming and J lost 8 bases, with 13 bases between them.

The rearrangement uses TRBV6-5 and TRBJ1-4; D might be TRBD1 (5 bases). The sequencing input was PBMCs or T cells enriched from blood (not recorded which). The TCR sequence derives from a woman between 35 and 50 years old who had recovered from COVID-19. The CDR3 DNA follows: TGTGCCAGCAGTTATACAGGCAGAGTGGAAAAACTGTTTTTT. Translated, it gives CASSYTGRVEKLFF.